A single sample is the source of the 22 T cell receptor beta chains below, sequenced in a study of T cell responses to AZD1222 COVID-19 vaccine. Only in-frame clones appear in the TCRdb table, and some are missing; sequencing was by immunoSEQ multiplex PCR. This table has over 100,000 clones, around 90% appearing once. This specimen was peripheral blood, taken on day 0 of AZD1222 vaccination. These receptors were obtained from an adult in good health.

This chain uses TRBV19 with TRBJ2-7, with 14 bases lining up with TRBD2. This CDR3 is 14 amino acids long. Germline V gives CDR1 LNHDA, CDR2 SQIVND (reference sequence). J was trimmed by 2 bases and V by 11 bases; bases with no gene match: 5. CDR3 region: CASTSGRDTYEQYF. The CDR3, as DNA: TGTGCCTCGACTAGCGGGAGGGACACCTACGAGCAGTACTTC.

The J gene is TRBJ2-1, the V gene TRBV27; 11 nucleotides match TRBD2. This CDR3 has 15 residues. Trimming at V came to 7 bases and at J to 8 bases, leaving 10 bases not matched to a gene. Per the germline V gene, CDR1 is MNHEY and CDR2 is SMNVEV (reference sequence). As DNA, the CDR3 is TGTGCCAGCAATATAGCGGGAGGGCCTAGGGATGAGCAGTTCTTC. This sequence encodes CASNIAGGPRDEQFF.

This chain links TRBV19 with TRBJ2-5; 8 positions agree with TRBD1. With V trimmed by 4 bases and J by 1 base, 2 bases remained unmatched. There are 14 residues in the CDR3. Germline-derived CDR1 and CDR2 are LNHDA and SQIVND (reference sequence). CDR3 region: CASSRDRTQETQYF. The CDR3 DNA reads TGTGCCAGTAGTAGGGACAGGACCCAAGAGACCCAGTACTTC.

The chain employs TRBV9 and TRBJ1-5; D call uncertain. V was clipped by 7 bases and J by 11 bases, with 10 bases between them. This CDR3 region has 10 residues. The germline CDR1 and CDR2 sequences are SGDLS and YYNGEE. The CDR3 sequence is CASPERAQHF. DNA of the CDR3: TGTGCCAGCCCCGAGAGGGCCCAGCATTTT.

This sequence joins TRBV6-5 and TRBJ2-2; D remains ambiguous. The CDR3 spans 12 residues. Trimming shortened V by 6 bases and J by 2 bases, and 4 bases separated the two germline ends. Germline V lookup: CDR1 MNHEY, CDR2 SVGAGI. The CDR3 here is CASSRNTGELFF. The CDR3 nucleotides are TGTGCCAGCAGCCGAAACACCGGGGAGCTGTTTTTT.

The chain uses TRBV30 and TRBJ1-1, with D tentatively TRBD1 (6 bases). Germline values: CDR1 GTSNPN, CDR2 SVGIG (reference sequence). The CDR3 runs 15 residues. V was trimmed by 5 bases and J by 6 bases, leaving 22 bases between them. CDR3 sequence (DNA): TGTGCCTGGTTGAGAAAGGACAGTAGGAGGGCTGAAGCTTTCTTT. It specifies CAWLRKDSRRAEAFF.

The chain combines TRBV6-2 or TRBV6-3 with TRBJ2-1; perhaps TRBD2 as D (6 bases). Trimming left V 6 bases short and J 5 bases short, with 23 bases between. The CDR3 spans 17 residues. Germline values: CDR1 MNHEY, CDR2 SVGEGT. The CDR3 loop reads CASSSPSGGAYNNEQFF. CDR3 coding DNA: TGTGCCAGCAGCTCGCCGTCGGGCGGGGCTTATAACAATGAGCAGTTCTTC.

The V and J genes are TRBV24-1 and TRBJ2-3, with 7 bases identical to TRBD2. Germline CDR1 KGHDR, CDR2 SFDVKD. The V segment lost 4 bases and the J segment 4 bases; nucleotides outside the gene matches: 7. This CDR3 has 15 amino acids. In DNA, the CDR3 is TGTGCCACCAGTGAGCCGGGACTATTTTCAGATACGCAGTATTTT. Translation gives CATSEPGLFSDTQYF.

The CDR3 DNA follows: TGTGCCAGCAGTCGACGGTTGAACACTGAAGCTTTCTTT. This gives the protein CASSRRLNTEAFF. V usage is TRBV12-3 or TRBV12-4 and J usage is TRBJ1-1, with no clear D. The length of the CDR3 is 13 residues. Trimming cost V 5 bases and J 0 bases, with 7 bases left between them.

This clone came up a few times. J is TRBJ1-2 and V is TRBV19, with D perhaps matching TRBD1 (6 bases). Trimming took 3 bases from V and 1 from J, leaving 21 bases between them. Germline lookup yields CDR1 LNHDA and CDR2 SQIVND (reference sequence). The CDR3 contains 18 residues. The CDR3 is CASSMALGVGQFNYGYTF. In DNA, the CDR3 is TGTGCCAGTAGTATGGCTCTCGGTGTTGGACAGTTTAACTATGGCTACACCTTC.

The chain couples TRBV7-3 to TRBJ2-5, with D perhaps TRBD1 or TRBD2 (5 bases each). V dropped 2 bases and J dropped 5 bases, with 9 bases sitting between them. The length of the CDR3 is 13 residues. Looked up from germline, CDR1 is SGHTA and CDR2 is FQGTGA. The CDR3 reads CASSLVWGETQYF. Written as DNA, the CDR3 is TGTGCCAGCAGCTTAGTCTGGGGGGAGACCCAGTACTTC.

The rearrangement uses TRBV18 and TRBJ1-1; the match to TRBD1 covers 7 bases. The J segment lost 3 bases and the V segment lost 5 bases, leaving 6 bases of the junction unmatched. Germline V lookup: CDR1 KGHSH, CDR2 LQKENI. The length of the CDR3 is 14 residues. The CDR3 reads CASSSTGKDTEAFF. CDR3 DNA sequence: TGTGCCAGCTCATCGACAGGGAAGGACACTGAAGCTTTCTTT.

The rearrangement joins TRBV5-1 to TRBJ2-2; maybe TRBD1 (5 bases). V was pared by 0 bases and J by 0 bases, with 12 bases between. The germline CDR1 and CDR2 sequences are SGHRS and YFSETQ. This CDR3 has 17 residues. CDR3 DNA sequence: TGCGCCAGCAGCTTGGGACAGCACACCGCGAACACCGGGGAGCTGTTTTTT. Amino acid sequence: CASSLGQHTANTGELFF.

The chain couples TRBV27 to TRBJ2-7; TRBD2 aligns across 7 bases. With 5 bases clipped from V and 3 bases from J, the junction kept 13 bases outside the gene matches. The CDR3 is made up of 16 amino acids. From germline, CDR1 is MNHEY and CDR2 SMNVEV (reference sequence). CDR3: CASSLDLGGSIYEQYF. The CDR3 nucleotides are TGTGCCAGCAGTCTCGACTTGGGCGGGAGTATCTACGAGCAGTACTTC.

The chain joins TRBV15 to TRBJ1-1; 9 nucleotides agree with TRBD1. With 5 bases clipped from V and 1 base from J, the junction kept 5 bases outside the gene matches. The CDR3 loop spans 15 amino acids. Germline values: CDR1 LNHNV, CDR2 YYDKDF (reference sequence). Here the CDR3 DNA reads TGTGCCACCAGCGCGCCGGGACAGGGGAACACTGAAGCTTTCTTT. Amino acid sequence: CATSAPGQGNTEAFF.

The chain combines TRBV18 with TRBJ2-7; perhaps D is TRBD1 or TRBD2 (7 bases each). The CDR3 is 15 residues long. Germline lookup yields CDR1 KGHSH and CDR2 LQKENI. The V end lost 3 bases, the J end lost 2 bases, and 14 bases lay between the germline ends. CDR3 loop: CASSPRQGGTYEQYF. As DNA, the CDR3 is TGTGCCAGCTCACCTAGACAGGGAGGGACCTACGAGCAGTACTTC.

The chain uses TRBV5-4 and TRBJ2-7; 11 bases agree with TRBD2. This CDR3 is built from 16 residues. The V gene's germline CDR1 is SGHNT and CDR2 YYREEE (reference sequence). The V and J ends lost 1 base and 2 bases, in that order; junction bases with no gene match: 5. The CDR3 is CASSLRTSGPTYEQYF. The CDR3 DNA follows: TGTGCCAGCAGCTTGAGGACTAGCGGGCCCACCTACGAGCAGTACTTC.

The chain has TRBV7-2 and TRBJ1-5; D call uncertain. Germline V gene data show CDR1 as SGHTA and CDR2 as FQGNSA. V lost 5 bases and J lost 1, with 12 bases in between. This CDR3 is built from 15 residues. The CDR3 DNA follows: TGTGCCAGCAGCCCAGCGGTGGGGAGCAATCAGCCCCAGCATTTT. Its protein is CASSPAVGSNQPQHF. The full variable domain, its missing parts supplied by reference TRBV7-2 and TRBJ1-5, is GAGVSQSPSNKVTEKGKDVELRCDPISGHTALYWYRQSLGQGLEFLIYFQGNSAPDKSGLPSDRFSAERTGGSVSTLTIQRTQQEDSAVYLCASSPAVGSNQPQHFGDGTRLSIL.

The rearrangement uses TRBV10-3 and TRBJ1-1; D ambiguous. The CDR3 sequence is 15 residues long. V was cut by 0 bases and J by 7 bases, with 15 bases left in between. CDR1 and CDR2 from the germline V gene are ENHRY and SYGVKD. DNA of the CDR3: TGTGCCATCAGTGAGTCAGAACCTCGTCCGAGTGAAGCTTTCTTT. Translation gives CAISESEPRPSEAFF.

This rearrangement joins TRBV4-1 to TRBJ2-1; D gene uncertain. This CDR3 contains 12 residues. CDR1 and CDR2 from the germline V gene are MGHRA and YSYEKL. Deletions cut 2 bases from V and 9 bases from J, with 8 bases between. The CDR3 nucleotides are TGCGCCAGCAGCCAACGCACGGGTGAGCAGTTCTTC. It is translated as CASSQRTGEQFF.

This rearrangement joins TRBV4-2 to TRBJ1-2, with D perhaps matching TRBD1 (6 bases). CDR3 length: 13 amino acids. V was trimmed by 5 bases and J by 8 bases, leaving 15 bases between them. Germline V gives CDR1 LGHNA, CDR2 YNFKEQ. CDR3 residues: CASSSGWTVGYTF. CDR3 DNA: TGTGCCAGCAGCTCAGGTTGGACAGTCGGCTACACCTTC.

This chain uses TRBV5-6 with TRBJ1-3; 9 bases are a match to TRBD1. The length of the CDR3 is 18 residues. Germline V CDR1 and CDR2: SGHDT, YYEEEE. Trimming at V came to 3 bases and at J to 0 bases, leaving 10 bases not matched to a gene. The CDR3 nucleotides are TGTGCCAGCAGCTCAGGGACAGGGAGGAAGTTCTCTGGAAACACCATATATTTT. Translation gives CASSSGTGRKFSGNTIYF.